The sequence of this T cell receptor (beta chain) was determined in a study of OX40 agonist ivuxolimab in advanced cancers. Study context: Patients were treated with ivuxolimab, an agonistic anti-OX40 (CD134) antibody. Study findings and constraints: Clonal expansion among partial responders at 0.1-3.0 mg/kg ranked near the lowest. At 0.1 to 3.0 mg/kg and by week 6, clonal expansion occurred in CD4+ and CD8+ blood T cells.

TCRdb's table, derived via immunoSEQ multiplex PCR, lists solely in-frame clones and lacks some. The sample yields tens of thousands of clones, over 75% seen once. This CDR3 is 12 amino acids long. Trimming cost V 3 bases and J 5 bases, with 7 bases left between them. Germline V gene lookup returns CDR1 SNHLY and CDR2 FYNNEI. With respect to this clone: What it binds is unknown.

Sequencing used CD4+ or CD8+ T cells sorted from blood, obtained in a trial of the OX40 agonist ivuxolimab. The genes are TRBV2 and TRBJ2-5; unclear D gene. The clonotype was recovered from an adult with an advanced solid tumor such as melanoma, head and neck, liver or kidney cancer. CDR3 residues: CASSDQRETQYF. The CDR3 nucleotides read TGTGCCAGCAGTGATCAAAGGGAGACCCAGTACTTC.